This is a list of T cell receptor beta chains from one sample in a study of blood T cell repertoires in COVID-19. The data were produced by immunoSEQ multiplex PCR, yet TCRdb's version contains in-frame clones alone and is incomplete. The sample holds about 300,000 clones; around 90% are singletons and the top ten take approximately 5%. Specimen: PBMCs or T cells enriched from blood (not recorded which). The receptors shown here come from a woman aged 30 to 39 who had recovered from COVID-19. The CDR3 runs from the conserved cysteine through the conserved F or W. A D gene is named only where the DNA matches it firmly. Where a row states a size, it is once, few, many or the class of an expanded clone; other rows omit it.

>.|TRBV10-3|once|TRBJ1-1
CAIGRTVNTEAFF
TGTGCCATCGGAAGGACTGTGAACACTGAAGCTTTCTTT
>TRBD1|TRBV3-1/TRBV3-2|.|TRBJ2-2
CASSQVRGGAIGELFF
TGTGCCAGCAGCCAGGTACGAGGGGGCGCGATCGGGGAGCTGTTTTTT
>.|TRBV27|.|TRBJ2-7
CASSAGTSEGQYF
TGTGCCAGCAGTGCCGGGACTTCGGAGGGGCAGTACTTC
>TRBD1|TRBV5-5|.|TRBJ1-1
CASSLAGRQGASTEAFF
TGTGCCAGCAGCTTGGCCGGTCGACAGGGGGCTAGCACTGAAGCTTTCTTT
>.|TRBV30|.|TRBJ1-1
CAWSVSRRNTEAFF
TGTGCCTGGAGTGTATCCCGTAGGAACACTGAAGCTTTCTTT
>.|TRBV9|few|TRBJ1-1
CASSVVTGRNAEAFF
TGTGCCAGCAGCGTAGTTACAGGGAGAAACGCTGAAGCTTTCTTT
>TRBD1|TRBV7-6|few|TRBJ1-1
CASSSLDRGQTEAFF
TGTGCCAGCAGCTCCCTGGACAGGGGACAAACTGAAGCTTTCTTT
>.|TRBV19|once|TRBJ1-5
CASSIGGGGNQPQHF
TGTGCCAGTAGTATAGGAGGGGGTGGCAATCAGCCCCAGCATTTT
>.|TRBV6-5|.|TRBJ2-3
CASSRGRGDTQYF
TGTGCCAGCAGCCGGGGGCGGGGGGATACGCAGTATTTT
>TRBD1|TRBV4-2|once|TRBJ1-4
CASSQAARDRVRTNEKLFF
TGTGCCAGCAGCCAAGCGGCCCGGGACAGGGTCCGCACTAATGAAAAACTGTTTTTT
>TRBD1|TRBV7-8|.|TRBJ1-2
CASSLLTGGSYGYTF
TGTGCCAGCAGCTTATTAACAGGGGGTAGCTATGGCTACACCTTC
>TRBD1|TRBV30|.|TRBJ1-3
CAWSSPYRGSGNTIYF
TGTGCCTGGAGTTCTCCTTACAGGGGCTCTGGAAACACCATATATTTT
>TRBD1|TRBV5-1|.|TRBJ2-5
CASSLLGQGEETQYF
TGCGCCAGCAGCTTGCTGGGACAGGGTGAAGAGACCCAGTACTTC